The entry below gives a single T cell receptor (beta chain) sequence along with its context. The specificity of this receptor is unknown. No base-level quality is on record; no much larger clone is a single base apart. This sample was taken from a study of beta chain features in type 1 diabetes (dated by TCRdb to the late 2010s). Regarding the study in general: Mean age, gender distribution, total cell number and subset yield were not different between patients and healthy donors. The study compared TCRB repertoires of sorted circulating CD4+ T cell subsets between recently diagnosed type 1 diabetes patients and matched healthy donors. A total of just under 110,000,000 sorted cells were examined across all samples, and RNA yield correlated strongly with the number of cells per subset. Naive and central memory subsets were obtained from all 30 or so donors, but regulatory and stem cell-like memory subsets were isolated from only 8 patients and roughly 8 healthy donors. General findings and caveats noted by the study authors: In all four CD4+ subsets, TCRB CDR3 length was moderately but significantly shorter in type 1 diabetes patients. PCR may preferentially amplify shorter templates, but because patient and control samples were amplified and corrected together, any resulting skew would affect both groups equally. Only small numbers of individuals were included in the HLA sub-analyses, which left unresolved whether HLA type had any influence on TCRB rearrangement. Naive, central memory and regulatory TCRB repertoires appeared to be more alike among patients than among healthy donors. Because cDNA was sequenced instead of genomic DNA, highly expressing activated cells could be over-represented, though the groups showed no difference in activation or CD3 levels. At VDJ recombination sites, type 1 diabetes patients had fewer insertions and more deleted nucleotides, which implies abnormalities in thymic rearrangement.

All of the isolated RNA was reverse transcribed with the High Capacity cDNA Reverse Transcription Kit, so expressed TCRB transcripts were sequenced. Naive, central memory and regulatory T cell samples underwent deep immunoSEQ sequencing, averaging approximately 3.3 million total reads per sample. After sorted cells were lysed in RLT buffer, RNA was extracted with DNase-treated RNeasy Micro or Mini kits, with the choice depending on cell number. Each cell subset was processed separately to prevent cross-contamination, with patient and healthy donor samples processed together. Using the immunoSEQ multiplex PCR, TCRB sequences were amplified from cDNA into 87-bp fragments spanning the CDR3 region. Sequencing of the amplicons was done on the Illumina HiSeq platform. On the study's bioinformatics: Synthetic template baselines were used to correct PCR bias computationally, reads within Hamming distance 2 were collapsed, and singletons that could not be merged were discarded. By aligning reads against IMGT, V, D and J genes, CDR3 length, and insertions or deletions at six rearrangement sites were assigned. Within each subset, clonotype counts were normalized to sorted cell number, after which true diversity and Gini coefficients were computed with the tcR R package. The overlap coefficient, calculated on TCRB nucleotide sequences, was used to quantify repertoire sharing. TCRdb provides this immuneACCESS table in a form limited to in-frame rearrangements. Some clones are lacking; in checked studies, under half of them reflect an unresolved V gene, and why the rest are absent is not known. That table gives V, J and clone size, and the DNA gave D and trimming. The sample has 250,000 to 300,000 clones on record, about 8% of them singletons. The top ten constitute approximately 0.99% of the sample.

A single peripheral blood draw of around 0.11 L on average was collected from each donor into heparinised tubes. Using a panel that included CD45RO, CCR7, CD25, CD127, CD95 and CD27, naive, central memory, regulatory and stem cell-like memory CD4+ T cells were sorted on a BD FACSAria II. A purity above 98% was achieved for all sorted populations. PBMCs were isolated right away by Lymphoprep density gradient centrifugation and were stained directly, without culture. So that batch effects would be minimized, each experiment stained and sorted samples in pairs, pairing one healthy donor with one patient. V drops 4 bases and J drops 1 base, leaving 11 bases in between. The germline V gene supplies CDR1 SGHRS and CDR2 YFSETQ. The CDR3 spans 15 residues, from the cysteine through the phenylalanine. Only the CDR3 part of the read is kept: 45 bases, read in frame from the first base.

The sequencing input was central memory CD4+ T cells from blood. The rearrangement combines TRBV5-1 with TRBJ2-2, with the identity of the D gene unclear. This TCR was recovered from a woman between 18 and 30 years old in good health. The DNA sequence reads TGCGCCAGCAGCCAAGGGCGGCTGAACACCGGGGAGCTGTTTTTT. Its translation is CASSQGRLNTGELFF.